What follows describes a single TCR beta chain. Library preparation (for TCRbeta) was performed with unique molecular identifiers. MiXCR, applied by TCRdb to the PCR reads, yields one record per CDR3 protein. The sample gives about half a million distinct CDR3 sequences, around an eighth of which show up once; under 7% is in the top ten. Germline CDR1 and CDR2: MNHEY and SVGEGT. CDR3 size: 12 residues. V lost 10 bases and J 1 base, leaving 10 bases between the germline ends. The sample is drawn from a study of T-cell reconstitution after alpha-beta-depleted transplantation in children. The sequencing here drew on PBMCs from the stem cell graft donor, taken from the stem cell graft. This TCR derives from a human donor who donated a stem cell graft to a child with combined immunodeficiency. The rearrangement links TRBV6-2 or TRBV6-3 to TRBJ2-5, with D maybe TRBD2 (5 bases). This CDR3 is CATSGGQETQYF. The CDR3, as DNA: TGTGCCACCAGCGGAGGCCAAGAGACCCAGTACTTC.